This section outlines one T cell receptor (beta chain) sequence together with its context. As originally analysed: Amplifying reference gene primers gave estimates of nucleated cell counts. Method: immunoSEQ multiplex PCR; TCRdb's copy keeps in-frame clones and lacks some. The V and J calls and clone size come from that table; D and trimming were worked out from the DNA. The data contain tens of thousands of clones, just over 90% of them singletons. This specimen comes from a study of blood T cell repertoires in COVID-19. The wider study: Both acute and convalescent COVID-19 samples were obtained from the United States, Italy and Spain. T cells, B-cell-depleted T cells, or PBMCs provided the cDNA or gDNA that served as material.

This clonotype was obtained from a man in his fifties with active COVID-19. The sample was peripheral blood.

The CDR3 sequence is CASGNTGEQFF. DNA of the CDR3: TGTGCTAGTGGTAATACAGGTGAGCAGTTCTTC. V usage is TRBV12-5 and J usage is TRBJ2-1; D might be TRBD1 (5 bases). CDR1 and CDR2 from the germline V gene are LGHNT and FRNRAP. The CDR3 has 11 residues. Trimming pared 5 bases from V and 9 bases from J, leaving 8 bases between.